These 16 T cell receptor delta chains were all obtained from the same sample, sequenced in a study of gamma-delta T cells after stem cell transplantation. TCRdb reprocessed the RT-PCR reads using CATT. The repertoire holds some 1,300 delta-chain clones, about 29% seen once, with 35% to 45% in the top ten. Sequenced sample: gamma-delta T cells. Receptors were obtained from a human donor. It is not recorded whose cells these are; they may come from a transplant donor.

Notes on this clone: TCRdb's protein, taken from a much larger clone, differs from this DNA's translation at residue 13, likely owing to a read error; the protein displayed comes from the DNA. The chain has TRDV2 and TRDJ1, with D uncertain. The CDR3 length is 15 residues. Per germline, CDR1 GEAIGNYY and CDR2 EKD. The CDR3 bases are TGTGCCTGTGACACCGTAGGAGAGTACACCGATAAACCCATCTTT. This gives the protein CACDTVGEYTDKPIF.

This clone is medium-sized in the sample. This chain connects TRDV2 to TRDJ1; possibly TRDD2 or TRDD3 for D (5 bases each). Looked up from germline, CDR1 is GEAIGNYY and CDR2 is EKD. This CDR3 is built from 18 residues. V shed 0 bases and J shed 0 bases, with 19 bases lying between them. The CDR3 sequence: CACDTVPTGALYTDKLIF. CDR3 DNA: TGTGCCTGTGACACCGTCCCTACGGGGGCTCTTTACACCGATAAACTCATCTTT.

As to this clone: This DNA translates differently at residue 9 from the TCRdb protein, which is that of a much larger clone; a read error is likely, and the protein shown is the DNA's own translation. The chain has TRDV2 and TRDJ1; 7 bases map to TRDD3. This CDR3 region has 16 residues. In germline, CDR1 is GEAIGNYY, CDR2 EKD. The V and J ends lost 3 bases and 4 bases, in that order; junction bases with no gene match: 13. The CDR3 is CACDYVLGPKYDKLIF. CDR3 sequence (DNA): TGTGCCTGTGACTATGTACTGGGGCCTAAGTACGATAAACTCATCTTT.

The chain links TRDV2 to TRDJ3; 11 bases are a match to TRDD3. The germline CDR1 and CDR2 sequences are GEAIGNYY and EKD. Germline trimming cut 0 bases from V and 0 bases from J; bases unmatched to any gene: 18. This CDR3 contains 24 residues. CDR3 in amino acids: CACDTVESGGYAVTSSWDTRQMFF. CDR3 in DNA: TGTGCCTGTGACACCGTGGAAAGTGGGGGATACGCAGTGACTAGCTCCTGGGACACCCGACAGATGTTTTTC.

Worth noting for this clone: TCRdb assigns this DNA the protein of a much larger clone, which departs from its translation at residue 5; this likely reflects a read error, and the protein shown comes from translating the DNA. The gene calls are TRDV2 and TRDJ1; the D gene is possibly TRDD3 (6 bases). The germline V and J ends were trimmed by 0 bases and 3 bases, with 16 bases remaining between them. The germline gives CDR1 GEAIGNYY, CDR2 EKD. This CDR3 is built from 16 residues. The CDR3: CACDTVLGKGADKLIF. CDR3 coding DNA: TGTGCCTGTGACACCGTACTGGGAAAAGGGGCCGATAAACTCATCTTT.

Concerning this clone: The protein in TCRdb stems from a much larger clone and differs at residue 6 from this DNA's translation, likely a read error; here the protein is translated from the DNA. The chain uses TRDV2 and TRDJ1; D remains unclear. There are 18 residues in the CDR3. CDR1 is GEAIGNYY, CDR2 EKD, per germline. Trimming left V 0 bases short and J 0 bases short, with 19 bases between. The CDR3 loop is CACDTPLTPNSYTDKLIF. The CDR3 nucleotides are TGTGCCTGTGACACCCCGCTGACACCGAATTCATACACCGATAAACTCATCTTT.

This clone has just a few counts. This sequence is one base from a far larger clone and is likely a read error. The sample holds other DNA sequences that translate to the same CDR3. The CDR3 spells CACDGLLGDTGGDKLIF. CDR3 in DNA: TGTGCCTGCGACGGATTACTGGGGGATACCGGCGGCGATAAACTCATCTTT. The chain is built from TRDV2 and TRDJ1, with 12 bases fitting TRDD3. The germline gives CDR1 GEAIGNYY, CDR2 EKD. With 7 bases clipped from V and 4 bases from J, the junction kept 15 bases outside the gene matches. CDR3 length: 17 residues.

This clone was observed a few times. One base separates it from a far larger clone, so it is likely a read error. The same CDR3 can be traced to other DNA sequences in this sample. The genes are TRDV2 and TRDJ1; 13 positions match TRDD3. From germline, CDR1 is GEAIGNYY and CDR2 EKD. The CDR3 has 23 residues. CDR3 DNA: TGTGCCTGCGACACCGTACCCCCCACTGGGGGATACGGGGTTGGACCTATCACCGATAAACTCATCTTT. Its protein product is CACDTVPPTGGYGVGPITDKLIF.

Worth noting for this clone: The TCRdb protein, from a much larger clone, departs from this DNA's translation at residue 10, likely by read error; the protein shown derives from the DNA. The chain combines TRDV3 with TRDJ1, with D uncertain. The germline CDR1 and CDR2 sequences are TVYSNPD and GDNSRS (reference sequence). The CDR3 loop spans 16 amino acids. The V and J ends lost 5 bases and 1 base respectively, with 23 bases between them. The CDR3 coding sequence is TGTGCCCTCGCAACGTATGGATCAGGAGTCACCGATAAACTCATCTTT. It is translated as CALATYGSGVTDKLIF.

Within the sample, this clone is large. This sequence joins TRDV2 and TRDJ3, with 13 bases fitting TRDD3. CDR3 length: 20 residues. Germline V gene sequence: CDR1 GEAIGNYY, CDR2 EKD. V was pared by 4 bases and J by 1 base, with 9 bases of the junction left unmatched. The DNA for the CDR3 is TGTGCCTGTGATCTGAGTACTGGGGGATACGCGTCCTGGGACACCCGACAGATGTTTTTC. Protein: CACDLSTGGYASWDTRQMFF.

This clone is medium-sized (0.01 to 0.1%) by share. V usage is TRDV1 and J usage is TRDJ1; tentatively, D is TRDD1 (5 bases). The CDR3 has 15 amino acids. V was clipped by 4 bases and J by 1 base, with 13 bases between them. Germline CDR1 reads TSWWSYY; CDR2 reads QGS. CDR3 in amino acids: CALGGRNFRTDKLIF. For the CDR3, the DNA is TGTGCTCTTGGGGGACGAAATTTCCGCACCGATAAACTCATCTTT.

Note on this clone: Possible read error: a much larger clone is one base away. Other DNA sequences in this sample translate to the same CDR3. The chain uses TRDV3 and TRDJ2, with no clear D. The CDR3 covers 13 residues. Germline values: CDR1 TVYSNPD, CDR2 GDNSRS (reference sequence). The CDR3 is CASHSALTAQLFF. The DNA for the CDR3 is TGCGCCTCTCACTCAGCTTTGACAGCACAACTCTTCTTT.

Points on this clone: The TCRdb record carries a much larger clone's protein, which differs from this DNA's translation at residue 10; a read error is the likely cause, and the protein listed here is the DNA translation. V usage is TRDV2 and J usage is TRDJ1, with unresolved D. This CDR3 comprises 15 residues. Trimming shortened V by 0 bases and J by 3 bases, and 13 bases separated the two germline ends. The germline CDR1 and CDR2 sequences are GEAIGNYY and EKD. DNA for the CDR3: TGTGCCTGTGACACCATTAGTCCTGCAGCCGATAAACTCATCTTT. Translated: CACDTISPAADKLIF.

This clone was counted only a few times. With only one base between it and a far larger clone, this is likely a read error. Other DNA sequences of this sample code for an identical CDR3. V is TRDV2 and J is TRDJ1, with D unclear. Germline CDR1 and CDR2: GEAIGNYY and EKD. Between the trimmed V and J ends, which lost 0 bases and 0 bases, there was a span of 19 bases. The CDR3 has 18 amino acids. CDR3 loop: CACDTLLTPNSYTDKLIF. The CDR3 DNA reads TGTGCCTGTGACACCCTGCTGACGCCGAATTCATACACCGATAAACTCATCTTT.

The chain is built from TRDV1 and TRDJ1; the D gene is possibly TRDD3 (6 bases). The CDR3 runs to 19 residues. CDR1 is TSWWSYY, CDR2 QGS, per germline. Trimming removed 10 bases from V and 0 bases from J, with 30 bases in between. CDR3 region: CARELEFPLAGDYTDKLIF. CDR3 sequence (DNA): TGTGCTCGGGAACTGGAGTTCCCCCTTGCGGGGGACTACACCGATAAACTCATCTTT.

On this clone: TCRdb has a much larger clone's protein, which differs at residue 8 from the translation of this DNA, likely because of a read error; what is shown is the protein translated from the DNA. The chain joins TRDV1 to TRDJ1; D gene uncertain. CDR1 and CDR2 (germline): TSWWSYY, QGS. The CDR3 has 16 amino acids. V lost 1 base and J lost 0, with 12 bases in between. CDR3 sequence (DNA): TGTGCTCTTGGGGAACCTATGTGCCCATACACCGATAAACTCATCTTT. It encodes CALGEPMCPYTDKLIF.